Listed below are T cell receptor beta chains from one sample, sequenced in a study of T cell clonotyping in hematopoietic cell transplantation. The protocol was immunoSEQ multiplex PCR, while the TCRdb copy is restricted to in-frame clones and leaves out a portion. The sample has 15,000 to 20,000 clones, less than 80% seen once. The source was PBMCs, collected 30 days after allogeneic stem cell transplant. These TCRs come from a male patient aged 50 or older who had an allogeneic stem cell transplant from an unrelated donor, so T cells may come from the graft donor. Some clones in this sample may be carry-over from other donors' samples. Each CDR3 is given with its conserved first and last residue. A D gene is named only where the DNA matches it firmly. Size is omitted from some rows. Given values are once, few, many or a class for expanded clones.

D gene: TRBD2
clone size: few
J gene: TRBJ2-7
V gene: TRBV19
CDR3 protein: CASSPGGAEQYF
CDR3 DNA: TGTGCCAGTAGTCCGGGGGGAGCCGAGCAGTACTTC

D gene: TRBD2
clone size: -
J gene: TRBJ2-2
V gene: TRBV30
CDR3 protein: CAWTRLATTGELFF
CDR3 DNA: TGTGCCTGGACCAGACTAGCCACCACCGGGGAGCTGTTTTTT

D gene: -
clone size: -
J gene: TRBJ2-3
V gene: TRBV29-1
CDR3 protein: CSAPGLLHTDTQYF
CDR3 DNA: TGCAGCGCCCCCGGGTTACTACACACAGATACGCAGTATTTT

D gene: -
clone size: few
J gene: TRBJ2-3
V gene: TRBV7-6
CDR3 protein: CASSGSDTQYF
CDR3 DNA: TGTGCCAGCAGCGGTTCGGATACGCAGTATTTT

D gene: -
clone size: -
J gene: TRBJ1-2
V gene: TRBV5-1
CDR3 protein: CASSLDMPWSYGYTF
CDR3 DNA: TGCGCCAGCAGCTTGGATATGCCATGGAGCTATGGCTACACCTTC

D gene: -
clone size: few
J gene: TRBJ2-7
V gene: TRBV7-2
CDR3 protein: CASSFASEQYF
CDR3 DNA: TGTGCCAGCAGCTTTGCGTCCGAGCAGTACTTC

D gene: -
clone size: -
J gene: TRBJ1-1
V gene: TRBV30
CDR3 protein: CAWTRISVTEAFF
CDR3 DNA: TGTGCCTGGACACGGATCTCAGTTACTGAAGCTTTCTTT

D gene: -
clone size: -
J gene: TRBJ2-5
V gene: TRBV4-3
CDR3 protein: CASSPDYRRVETQYF
CDR3 DNA: TGCGCCAGCAGCCCAGACTATCGGAGGGTGGAGACCCAGTACTTC

D gene: -
clone size: few
J gene: TRBJ1-1
V gene: TRBV30
CDR3 protein: CAWGQANTEAFF
CDR3 DNA: TGTGCCTGGGGCCAGGCGAACACTGAAGCTTTCTTT

D gene: TRBD1
clone size: -
J gene: TRBJ1-1
V gene: TRBV6-5
CDR3 protein: CASSYDRANTEAFF
CDR3 DNA: TGTGCCAGCAGTTACGACAGGGCTAACACTGAAGCTTTCTTT

D gene: -
clone size: few
J gene: TRBJ1-2
V gene: TRBV29-1
CDR3 protein: CSVGSGEHYGYTF
CDR3 DNA: TGCAGCGTTGGATCAGGGGAGCACTATGGCTACACCTTC

D gene: -
clone size: -
J gene: TRBJ1-1
V gene: TRBV10-3
CDR3 protein: CAISDGADTNTEAFF
CDR3 DNA: TGTGCCATCAGTGATGGGGCAGACACAAACACTGAAGCTTTCTTT

D gene: -
clone size: -
J gene: TRBJ2-5
V gene: TRBV4-2
CDR3 protein: CASSRRSGEAQYF
CDR3 DNA: TGTGCCAGCAGCCGCCGGTCGGGAGAGGCCCAGTACTTC

D gene: TRBD1
clone size: -
J gene: TRBJ2-7
V gene: TRBV30
CDR3 protein: CAWSVGQGPEQYF
CDR3 DNA: TGTGCCTGGAGTGTAGGACAGGGACCCGAGCAGTACTTC

D gene: TRBD1
clone size: -
J gene: TRBJ1-2
V gene: TRBV28
CDR3 protein: CASSGGTGRIEGYGYTF
CDR3 DNA: TGTGCCAGCAGTGGGGGGACAGGGAGGATTGAAGGCTATGGCTACACCTTC

D gene: TRBD2
clone size: once
J gene: TRBJ2-7
V gene: TRBV30
CDR3 protein: CAWSVAGLGYEQYF
CDR3 DNA: TGTGCCTGGAGTGTAGCAGGACTAGGCTACGAGCAGTACTTC

D gene: -
clone size: -
J gene: TRBJ2-7
V gene: TRBV6-5
CDR3 protein: CASGNRDVHEQYF
CDR3 DNA: TGTGCCAGCGGAAACCGGGACGTCCACGAGCAGTACTTC

D gene: TRBD1
clone size: -
J gene: TRBJ1-5
V gene: TRBV5-6
CDR3 protein: CASSWTGAGPQHF
CDR3 DNA: TGTGCCAGCAGCTGGACAGGCGCCGGGCCCCAGCATTTT

D gene: TRBD1
clone size: -
J gene: TRBJ1-4
V gene: TRBV10-3
CDR3 protein: CAIRGGTGNEKLFF
CDR3 DNA: TGTGCCATCAGGGGGGGGACAGGGAATGAAAAACTGTTTTTT

D gene: TRBD1
clone size: -
J gene: TRBJ2-1
V gene: TRBV4-1
CDR3 protein: CASSQASQGESYNEQFF
CDR3 DNA: TGCGCCAGCAGCCAAGCTTCGCAGGGGGAGAGCTACAATGAGCAGTTCTTC

D gene: -
clone size: -
J gene: TRBJ2-7
V gene: TRBV14
CDR3 protein: CASSQGTLTYEQYF
CDR3 DNA: TGTGCCAGCAGCCAAGGGACTCTAACCTACGAGCAGTACTTC

D gene: -
clone size: few
J gene: TRBJ2-6
V gene: TRBV19
CDR3 protein: CASSTPGLLISGANVLTF
CDR3 DNA: TGTGCCAGTAGTACCCCGGGACTCCTCATCTCTGGGGCCAACGTCCTGACTTTC

D gene: -
clone size: -
J gene: TRBJ2-7
V gene: TRBV7-2
CDR3 protein: CASAEGGAYEQYF
CDR3 DNA: TGTGCCTCCGCGGAGGGGGGCGCTTACGAGCAGTACTTC

D gene: -
clone size: -
J gene: TRBJ2-7
V gene: TRBV30
CDR3 protein: CAWSGRTGNAYEQYF
CDR3 DNA: TGTGCCTGGAGTGGGAGAACAGGGAACGCCTACGAGCAGTACTTC

D gene: -
clone size: medium-sized
J gene: TRBJ2-7
V gene: TRBV28
CDR3 protein: CASSLDLGGAKGAGYEQYF
CDR3 DNA: TGTGCCAGCAGTTTAGATTTGGGGGGCGCAAAGGGAGCGGGCTACGAGCAGTACTTC

D gene: TRBD1
clone size: few
J gene: TRBJ1-6
V gene: TRBV6-1
CDR3 protein: CATQRGPWEDSPLHF
CDR3 DNA: TGTGCCACACAGAGGGGGCCCTGGGAGGATTCACCCCTCCACTTT

D gene: -
clone size: -
J gene: TRBJ2-6
V gene: TRBV9
CDR3 protein: CASSFQASGANVLTF
CDR3 DNA: TGTGCCAGCAGCTTTCAAGCCTCTGGGGCCAACGTCCTGACTTTC

D gene: -
clone size: -
J gene: TRBJ2-3
V gene: TRBV19
CDR3 protein: CASSTDPTTDTQYF
CDR3 DNA: TGTGCCAGTAGTACGGACCCCACGACAGATACGCAGTATTTT

D gene: TRBD1
clone size: -
J gene: TRBJ2-7
V gene: TRBV30
CDR3 protein: CAWRGQGVSYEQYF
CDR3 DNA: TGTGCCTGGAGGGGGCAGGGGGTCTCCTACGAGCAGTACTTC

D gene: -
clone size: -
J gene: TRBJ1-1
V gene: TRBV6-1
CDR3 protein: CASSWTENTEAFF
CDR3 DNA: TGTGCCAGCAGTTGGACTGAGAACACTGAAGCTTTCTTT

D gene: -
clone size: -
J gene: TRBJ2-7
V gene: TRBV28
CDR3 protein: CASSPTGLGIYEQYF
CDR3 DNA: TGTGCCAGCAGTCCTACAGGACTCGGGATCTACGAGCAGTACTTC

D gene: -
clone size: -
J gene: TRBJ2-7
V gene: TRBV7-2
CDR3 protein: CASILGSSGEQYF
CDR3 DNA: TGTGCCAGCATCCTCGGGTCCTCGGGCGAGCAGTACTTC

D gene: -
clone size: few
J gene: TRBJ2-2
V gene: TRBV4-3
CDR3 protein: CASSRKGMADTGELFF
CDR3 DNA: TGCGCCAGCAGCCGGAAGGGTATGGCGGACACCGGGGAGCTGTTTTTT

D gene: -
clone size: -
J gene: TRBJ1-1
V gene: TRBV6-6
CDR3 protein: CASSFPPGGSNTEAFF
CDR3 DNA: TGTGCCAGCAGTTTTCCTCCCGGGGGGTCGAACACTGAAGCTTTCTTT

D gene: -
clone size: -
J gene: TRBJ1-5
V gene: TRBV30
CDR3 protein: CAWSARSNQPQHF
CDR3 DNA: TGTGCCTGGAGTGCTCGGAGCAATCAGCCCCAGCATTTT

D gene: TRBD1
clone size: -
J gene: TRBJ2-1
V gene: TRBV2
CDR3 protein: CASSVGQGASNEQFF
CDR3 DNA: TGTGCCAGCAGTGTTGGACAGGGGGCGAGCAATGAGCAGTTCTTC

D gene: -
clone size: few
J gene: TRBJ2-7
V gene: TRBV5-1
CDR3 protein: CASSLGSGGLTYEQYF
CDR3 DNA: TGCGCCAGCAGCTTGGGGTCGGGGGGCTTAACCTACGAGCAGTACTTC

D gene: -
clone size: -
J gene: TRBJ1-5
V gene: TRBV6-5
CDR3 protein: CASSIGTRNQPQHF
CDR3 DNA: TGTGCCAGCAGCATAGGGACCCGCAATCAGCCCCAGCATTTT

D gene: TRBD1
clone size: -
J gene: TRBJ1-5
V gene: TRBV28
CDR3 protein: CASIGTRQGGFSNQPQHF
CDR3 DNA: TGTGCCAGCATTGGGACACGACAGGGGGGGTTTAGCAATCAGCCCCAGCATTTT

D gene: -
clone size: -
J gene: TRBJ2-7
V gene: TRBV5-6
CDR3 protein: CASSFGRSYEQYF
CDR3 DNA: TGTGCCAGCAGTTTCGGACGGAGTTACGAGCAGTACTTC

D gene: TRBD2
clone size: few
J gene: TRBJ2-3
V gene: TRBV5-8
CDR3 protein: CASSLVWTSRSDTQYF
CDR3 DNA: TGTGCCAGCAGCTTGGTTTGGACTAGCCGTTCAGATACGCAGTATTTT

D gene: -
clone size: few
J gene: TRBJ1-2
V gene: TRBV20-1
CDR3 protein: CSARGLGYTF
CDR3 DNA: TGCAGTGCTAGAGGCCTTGGCTACACCTTC

D gene: -
clone size: -
J gene: TRBJ1-5
V gene: TRBV4-1
CDR3 protein: CASSHTLLRGVGQPQHF
CDR3 DNA: TGCGCCAGCAGCCACACCCTCCTCAGGGGAGTGGGACAGCCCCAGCATTTT

D gene: TRBD1
clone size: few
J gene: TRBJ1-2
V gene: TRBV27
CDR3 protein: CASSSGQGWDYGYTF
CDR3 DNA: TGTGCCAGCAGTTCAGGACAGGGCTGGGACTATGGCTACACCTTC

D gene: -
clone size: -
J gene: TRBJ1-3
V gene: TRBV6-6
CDR3 protein: CASSYPGGGSGNTIYF
CDR3 DNA: TGTGCCAGCAGTTACCCGGGTGGGGGCTCTGGAAACACCATATATTTT

D gene: -
clone size: -
J gene: TRBJ2-7
V gene: TRBV9
CDR3 protein: CASSVEGGSYEQYF
CDR3 DNA: TGTGCCAGCAGCGTAGAGGGAGGATCCTACGAGCAGTACTTC

D gene: -
clone size: -
J gene: TRBJ1-1
V gene: TRBV30
CDR3 protein: CAWTPDVNTEAFF
CDR3 DNA: TGTGCCTGGACCCCCGATGTAAACACTGAAGCTTTCTTT

D gene: -
clone size: -
J gene: TRBJ1-2
V gene: TRBV7-9
CDR3 protein: CASSLEGSVGGYTF
CDR3 DNA: TGTGCCAGCAGCTTAGAGGGCAGCGTGGGGGGCTACACCTTC

D gene: TRBD1
clone size: few
J gene: TRBJ1-1
V gene: TRBV6-6
CDR3 protein: CASSYPRGRGTEAFF
CDR3 DNA: TGTGCCAGCAGTTACCCTAGGGGGCGGGGCACTGAAGCTTTCTTT

D gene: TRBD1
clone size: once
J gene: TRBJ2-1
V gene: TRBV30
CDR3 protein: CASGQGIDEQFF
CDR3 DNA: TGTGCCTCTGGACAGGGGATCGATGAGCAGTTCTTC

D gene: -
clone size: -
J gene: TRBJ1-2
V gene: TRBV5-6
CDR3 protein: CASSLVGDREHTF
CDR3 DNA: TGTGCCAGCAGCTTGGTCGGGGACCGGGAGCACACCTTC

D gene: TRBD1
clone size: -
J gene: TRBJ1-2
V gene: TRBV30
CDR3 protein: CAWSYTGEAAGYTF
CDR3 DNA: TGTGCCTGGAGTTACACAGGGGAGGCCGCTGGCTACACCTTC

D gene: -
clone size: -
J gene: TRBJ1-1
V gene: TRBV7-8
CDR3 protein: CASNPTGGNTEAFF
CDR3 DNA: TGTGCCAGCAACCCAACGGGGGGGAACACTGAAGCTTTCTTT

D gene: -
clone size: -
J gene: TRBJ1-1
V gene: TRBV30
CDR3 protein: CAWSPGRGNTEAFF
CDR3 DNA: TGTGCCTGGAGCCCGGGACGGGGGAACACTGAAGCTTTCTTT

D gene: TRBD1
clone size: -
J gene: TRBJ2-7
V gene: TRBV6-5
CDR3 protein: CASSPLTGPYEQYF
CDR3 DNA: TGTGCCAGCAGTCCCCTGACAGGGCCCTACGAGCAGTACTTC

D gene: -
clone size: -
J gene: TRBJ2-5
V gene: TRBV27
CDR3 protein: CASSLSQGKETQYF
CDR3 DNA: TGTGCCAGCAGTTTAAGCCAGGGGAAAGAGACCCAGTACTTC

D gene: -
clone size: -
J gene: TRBJ1-4
V gene: TRBV6-5
CDR3 protein: CASRGDWANEKLFF
CDR3 DNA: TGTGCCAGCAGAGGGGACTGGGCGAATGAAAAACTGTTTTTT

D gene: -
clone size: -
J gene: TRBJ1-6
V gene: TRBV6-6
CDR3 protein: CASSYLGSPLHF
CDR3 DNA: TGTGCCAGCAGTTACCTCGGTTCACCCCTCCACTTT

D gene: TRBD1
clone size: -
J gene: TRBJ1-4
V gene: TRBV5-1
CDR3 protein: CASSHKSGQSYEKLLF
CDR3 DNA: TGCGCCAGCAGCCACAAATCGGGACAGTCTTATGAAAAACTGCTTTTT